A selection of T cell receptor beta chains follows, all from one sample in a study of blood T cells in healthy people across ages. TCRdb reprocessed the 5' RACE reads with MiXCR, giving one entry per CDR3 protein. Among some 1.4 million distinct CDR3 sequences listed, roughly 45% were seen once. Sequences were obtained from blood. All receptors derive from a woman aged 18-30 years in good health. CDR3s include the opening cysteine and the closing phenylalanine or tryptophan. A D gene is named only where the DNA matches it firmly. Only some rows state a clone size, as once, few, many or a class for expanded clones.

cdr3_length	v_call	d_call	j_call	clone_size	cdr3_nt	cdr3_aa
14	TRBV6-5	.	TRBJ2-1	many	TGTGCCAGCAGTTACTCCCAGGGAGACAATGAGCAGTTCTTC	CASSYSQGDNEQFF
13	TRBV29-1	.	TRBJ2-5	few	TGCAGCGGTGGGACTTCCAGAAACAATGAGCAGTACTTC	CSGGTSRNNEQYF
15	TRBV4-2	TRBD2	TRBJ2-5	.	TGTGCCAGCAGCCAAGGCCTTAGCGGGGGAGAGACCCAGTACTTC	CASSQGLSGGETQYF
13	TRBV28	.	TRBJ1-6	.	TGTGCCAGCAGTCCGGGACTCGTGACACCCCTCCACTTT	CASSPGLVTPLHF
13	TRBV4-2	.	TRBJ2-7	.	TGTGCCAGCAGCCAACCGGGTATCTACGAGCAGTACTTC	CASSQPGIYEQYF
15	TRBV7-2	TRBD2	TRBJ2-1	.	TGTGCCAGCAGCTTGACTAGCGCTGGGCGGCGTGAGCAGTTCTTC	CASSLTSAGRREQFF
17	TRBV9	TRBD1	TRBJ1-1	.	TGTGCCAGCAGCGGGAGGACAGGGAGGTCGGTAATGTCTGAAGCTTTCTTT	CASSGRTGRSVMSEAFF
19	TRBV6-5	.	TRBJ2-5	.	TGTGCCAGCAGTTACCCAAAACCGAATCCACCTCCAGGGGAAGAGACCCAGTACTTC	CASSYPKPNPPPGEETQYF
13	TRBV20-1	TRBD1	TRBJ1-2	few	TGCAGTTGGGGCAGGGGGATAAGCTATGGCTACACCTTC	CSWGRGISYGYTF
16	TRBV10-3	.	TRBJ1-4	.	TGTGCCATCAGTGAGGCCCAGGGAGGGTTGAATGAAAAACTGTTTTTT	CAISEAQGGLNEKLFF
17	TRBV11-2	.	TRBJ2-1	.	TGTGCCAGCAGCTTAAATCAGTTGGCGGGGAGTTACAATGAGCAGTTCTTC	CASSLNQLAGSYNEQFF
16	TRBV12-3/TRBV12-4	.	TRBJ1-2	few	TGTGCCAGCAGTTTAGCGTTTACAGGCGGTAACTATGGCTACACCTTC	CASSLAFTGGNYGYTF
15	TRBV2	TRBD1	TRBJ2-5	few	TGTGCCAGCAGGAAACAGGGGGCCTCCCAAGAGACCCAGTACTTC	CASRKQGASQETQYF
13	TRBV6-2/TRBV6-3	.	TRBJ2-5	few	TGTGCCAGCAGTTATAGGCTAGGGGAGACCCAGTACTTC	CASSYRLGETQYF
17	TRBV7-2	TRBD2	TRBJ2-5	few	TGTGCCAGCAGCACGGGACTAGCGGGAGGGCCTTATGAGACCCAGTACTTC	CASSTGLAGGPYETQYF
15	TRBV5-6	.	TRBJ2-7	.	TGTGCCAGCAGCTTAACCGCGGGAAACTACAATGAGCAGTACTTC	CASSLTAGNYNEQYF
13	TRBV3-1	.	TRBJ1-4	.	TGTGCCAGCAGCCCCTCAACCCTCGGAAAACTGTTTTTT	CASSPSTLGKLFF
15	TRBV7-9	.	TRBJ1-4	few	TGTGCCAGCAGCTCGGGACAATCAACTAATGAAAAACTGTTTTTT	CASSSGQSTNEKLFF
16	TRBV6-1	.	TRBJ1-6	few	TGTGCCAGCAGTGTTAGAACAGCGTCCTATAATTCACCCCTCCACTTT	CASSVRTASYNSPLHF
15	TRBV11-2	TRBD1	TRBJ1-5	.	TGTGCCAGCAGCCAGGACAGGGGCGAGAGTCAGCCCCAGCATTTT	CASSQDRGESQPQHF
12	TRBV25-1	.	TRBJ2-7	once	TGTGCCAGCAGTGAATTCAACAATGAGCAGTACTTC	CASSEFNNEQYF
17	TRBV10-3	.	TRBJ2-3	few	TGTGCCATCAGTCCCCGGGGTAGGGGGGCTAGCACAGATACGCAGTATTTT	CAISPRGRGASTDTQYF
13	TRBV7-9	.	TRBJ1-5	.	TGTGCCAGCAGCGGCATGCTTAATCAGCCCCAGCATTTT	CASSGMLNQPQHF
14	TRBV6-5	.	TRBJ2-5	.	TGTGCCAGCAGTTACTCGAGTAGGGGAGAGACCCAGTACTTC	CASSYSSRGETQYF
12	TRBV12-3/TRBV12-4	.	TRBJ1-1	.	TGTGCCTGCAGTTTTTTGAACACTGAAGCTTTCTTT	CACSFLNTEAFF
15	TRBV3-1	.	TRBJ2-4	few	TGTGCCAGCAGCTCACACCCCGGGACCAAAAACATTCAGTACTTC	CASSSHPGTKNIQYF